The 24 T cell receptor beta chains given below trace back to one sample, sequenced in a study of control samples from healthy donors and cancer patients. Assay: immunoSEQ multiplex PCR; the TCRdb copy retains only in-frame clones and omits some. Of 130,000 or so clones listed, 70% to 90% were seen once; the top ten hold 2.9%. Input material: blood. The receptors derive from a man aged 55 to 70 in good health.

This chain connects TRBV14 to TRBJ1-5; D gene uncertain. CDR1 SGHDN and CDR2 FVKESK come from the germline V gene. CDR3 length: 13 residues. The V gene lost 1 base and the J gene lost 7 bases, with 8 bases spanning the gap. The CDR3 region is CASSQGTMQPQHF. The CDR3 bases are TGTGCCAGCAGCCAAGGAACGATGCAGCCCCAGCATTTT.

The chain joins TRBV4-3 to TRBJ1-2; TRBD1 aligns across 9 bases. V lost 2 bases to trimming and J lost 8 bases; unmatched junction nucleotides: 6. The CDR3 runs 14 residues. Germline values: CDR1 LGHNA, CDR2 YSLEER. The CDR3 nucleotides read TGCGCCAGCAGCCAATTCCCCACAGGGGGCGGCTACACCTTC. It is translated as CASSQFPTGGGYTF.

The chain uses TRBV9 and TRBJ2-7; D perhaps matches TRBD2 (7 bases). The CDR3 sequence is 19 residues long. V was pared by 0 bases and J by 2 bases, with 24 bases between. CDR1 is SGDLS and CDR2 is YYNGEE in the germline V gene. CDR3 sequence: CASSVGVAGAFGSPYEQYF. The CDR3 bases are TGTGCCAGCAGCGTAGGTGTGGCGGGGGCCTTCGGCTCCCCCTACGAGCAGTACTTC.

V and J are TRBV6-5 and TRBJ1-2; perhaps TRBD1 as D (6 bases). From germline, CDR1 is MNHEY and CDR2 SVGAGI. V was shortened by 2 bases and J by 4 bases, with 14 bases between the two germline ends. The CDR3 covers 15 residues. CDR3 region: CASSYGRGEGYGYTF. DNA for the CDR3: TGTGCCAGCAGTTACGGAAGGGGGGAAGGCTATGGCTACACCTTC.

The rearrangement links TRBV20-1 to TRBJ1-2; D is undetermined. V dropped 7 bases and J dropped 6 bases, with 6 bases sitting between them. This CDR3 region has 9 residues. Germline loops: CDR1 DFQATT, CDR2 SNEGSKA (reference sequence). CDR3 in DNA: TGCAGTGTGGCCAATGGCTACACCTTC. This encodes CSVANGYTF.

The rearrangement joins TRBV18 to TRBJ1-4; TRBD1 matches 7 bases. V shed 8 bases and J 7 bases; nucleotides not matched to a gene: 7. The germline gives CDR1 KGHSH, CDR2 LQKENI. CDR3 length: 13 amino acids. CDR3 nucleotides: TGTGCCAGCACCCTGCAGGGGGGTGAAAAACTGTTTTTT. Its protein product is CASTLQGGEKLFF.

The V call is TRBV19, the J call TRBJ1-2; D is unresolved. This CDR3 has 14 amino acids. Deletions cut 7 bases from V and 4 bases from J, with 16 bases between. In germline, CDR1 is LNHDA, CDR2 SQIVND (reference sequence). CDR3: CASNPSGLGYGYTF. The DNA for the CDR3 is TGTGCCAGTAACCCCAGTGGACTAGGCTATGGCTACACCTTC. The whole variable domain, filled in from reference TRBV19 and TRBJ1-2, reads DGGITQSPKYLFRKEGQNVTLSCEQNLNHDAMYWYRQDPGQGLRLIYYSQIVNDFQKGDIAEGYSVSREKKESFPLTVTSAQKNPTAFYLCASNPSGLGYGYTFGSGTRLTVV.

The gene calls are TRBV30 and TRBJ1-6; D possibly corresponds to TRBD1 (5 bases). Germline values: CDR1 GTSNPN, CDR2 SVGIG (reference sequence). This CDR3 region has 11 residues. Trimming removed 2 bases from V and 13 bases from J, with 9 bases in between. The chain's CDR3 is CAWSSRGPLHF. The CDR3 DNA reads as TGTGCCTGGAGTTCTAGGGGTCCCCTCCACTTT. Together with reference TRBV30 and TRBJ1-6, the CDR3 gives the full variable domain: SQTIHQWPATLVQPVGSPLSLECTVEGTSNPNLYWYRQAAGRGLQLLFYSVGIGQISSEVPQNLSASRPQDRQFILSSKKLLLSDSGFYLCAWSSRGPLHFGNGTRLTVT.

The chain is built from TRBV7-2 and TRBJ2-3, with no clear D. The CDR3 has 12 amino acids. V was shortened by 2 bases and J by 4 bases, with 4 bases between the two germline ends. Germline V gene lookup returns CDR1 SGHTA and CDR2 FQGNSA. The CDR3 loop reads CASSLRADTQYF. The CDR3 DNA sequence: TGTGCCAGCAGCTTACGAGCAGATACGCAGTATTTT.

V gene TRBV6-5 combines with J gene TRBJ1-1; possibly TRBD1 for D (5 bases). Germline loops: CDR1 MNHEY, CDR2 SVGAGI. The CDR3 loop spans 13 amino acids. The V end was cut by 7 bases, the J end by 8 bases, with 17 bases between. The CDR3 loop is CASTLSRTGEAFF. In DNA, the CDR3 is TGTGCCAGCACCCTATCCAGAACAGGAGAAGCTTTCTTT.

The CDR3 loop reads CASSSTPLGGGYPEKLFF. DNA of the CDR3: TGTGCCAGCAGCTCAACCCCTCTTGGTGGGGGGTACCCCGAAAAACTGTTTTTT. The gene calls are TRBV7-9 and TRBJ1-4, with D possibly matching TRBD1 (5 bases). Germline values: CDR1 SEHNR, CDR2 FQNEAQ (reference sequence). Trimming stripped 4 bases from V and 8 bases from J, with 26 bases between. The CDR3 sequence is 18 residues long.

Here the CDR3 DNA reads TGTGCCAGCAGCTTTTTTTCGGGGCTTGTGCCGAACACCGGGGAGCTGTTTTTT. Amino acids: CASSFFSGLVPNTGELFF. The rearrangement joins TRBV7-2 to TRBJ2-2; D could derive from TRBD1 or TRBD2 (5 bases each). V lost 3 bases and J lost 0, with 17 bases in between. The CDR3 has 18 residues. Germline lookup yields CDR1 SGHTA and CDR2 FQGNSA.

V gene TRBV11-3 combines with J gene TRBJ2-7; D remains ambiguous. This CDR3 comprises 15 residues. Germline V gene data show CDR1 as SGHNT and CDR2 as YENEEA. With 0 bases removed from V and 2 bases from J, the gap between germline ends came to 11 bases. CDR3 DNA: TGTGCCAGCAGCTTAGACTCGAACGGGCCCTACGAGCAGTACTTC. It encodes CASSLDSNGPYEQYF.

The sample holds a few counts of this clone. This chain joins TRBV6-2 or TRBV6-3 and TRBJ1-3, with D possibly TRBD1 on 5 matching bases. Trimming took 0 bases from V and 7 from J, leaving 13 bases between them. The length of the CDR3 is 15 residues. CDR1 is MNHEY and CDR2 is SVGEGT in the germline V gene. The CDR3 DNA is TGTGCCAGCAGTTACTCGGAGCCGCCAGGGAACACCATATATTTT. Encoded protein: CASSYSEPPGNTIYF.

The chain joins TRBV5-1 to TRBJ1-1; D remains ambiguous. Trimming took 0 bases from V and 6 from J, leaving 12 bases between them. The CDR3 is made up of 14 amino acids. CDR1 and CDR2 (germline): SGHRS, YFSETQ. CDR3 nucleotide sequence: TGCGCCAGCAGCTTGGTAGGACTTCAATCTGAAGCTTTCTTT. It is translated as CASSLVGLQSEAFF.

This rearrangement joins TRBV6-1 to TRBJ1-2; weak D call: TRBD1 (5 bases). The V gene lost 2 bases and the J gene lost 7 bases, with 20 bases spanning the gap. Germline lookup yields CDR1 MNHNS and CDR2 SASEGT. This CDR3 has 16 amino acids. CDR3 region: CASSEINGGEWGGYTF. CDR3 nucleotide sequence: TGTGCCAGCAGTGAAATCAACGGGGGGGAGTGGGGTGGCTACACCTTC.

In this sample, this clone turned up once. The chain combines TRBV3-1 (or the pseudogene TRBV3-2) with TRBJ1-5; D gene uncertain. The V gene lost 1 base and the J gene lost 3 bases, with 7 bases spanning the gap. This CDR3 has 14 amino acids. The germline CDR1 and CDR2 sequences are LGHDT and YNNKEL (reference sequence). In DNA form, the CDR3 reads TGTGCCAGCAGCCAAGTGGGGAACAATCAGCCCCAGCATTTT. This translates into CASSQVGNNQPQHF.

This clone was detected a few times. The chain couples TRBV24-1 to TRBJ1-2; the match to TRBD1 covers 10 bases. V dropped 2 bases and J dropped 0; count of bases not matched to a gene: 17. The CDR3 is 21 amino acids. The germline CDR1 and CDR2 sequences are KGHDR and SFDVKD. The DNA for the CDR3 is TGTGCCACCAGTGATTCAGAATTGCCGAGTGGGACAGGGGAAGCTAACTATGGCTACACCTTC. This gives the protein CATSDSELPSGTGEANYGYTF.

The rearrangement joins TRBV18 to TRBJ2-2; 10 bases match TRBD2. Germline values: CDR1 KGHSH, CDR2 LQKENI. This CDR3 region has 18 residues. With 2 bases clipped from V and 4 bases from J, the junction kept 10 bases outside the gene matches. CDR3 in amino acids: CASSPKWLAGALTGELFF. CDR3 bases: TGTGCCAGCTCACCAAAGTGGCTAGCGGGGGCCCTCACCGGGGAGCTGTTTTTT.

This CDR3 reads CASSPRIDTEAFF. Written as DNA, the CDR3 is TGTGCCAGCTCACCACGTATTGACACTGAAGCTTTCTTT. The rearrangement uses TRBV18 and TRBJ1-1; no clear D. Per the germline V gene, CDR1 is KGHSH and CDR2 is LQKENI. The CDR3 runs 13 residues. Trimming cost V 1 base and J 3 bases, with 6 bases left between them.

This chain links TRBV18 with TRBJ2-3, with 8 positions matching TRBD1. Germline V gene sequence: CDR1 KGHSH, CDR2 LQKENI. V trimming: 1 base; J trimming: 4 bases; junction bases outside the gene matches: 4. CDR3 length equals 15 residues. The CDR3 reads CASSPRTGGPDTQYF. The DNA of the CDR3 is TGTGCCAGCTCACCACGCACAGGGGGACCAGATACGCAGTATTTT. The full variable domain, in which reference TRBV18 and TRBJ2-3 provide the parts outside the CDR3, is NAGVMQNPRHLVRRRGQEARLRCSPMKGHSHVYWYRQLPEEGLKFMVYLQKENIIDESGMPKERFSAEFPKEGPSILRIQQVVRGDSAAYFCASSPRTGGPDTQYFGPGTRLTVL.

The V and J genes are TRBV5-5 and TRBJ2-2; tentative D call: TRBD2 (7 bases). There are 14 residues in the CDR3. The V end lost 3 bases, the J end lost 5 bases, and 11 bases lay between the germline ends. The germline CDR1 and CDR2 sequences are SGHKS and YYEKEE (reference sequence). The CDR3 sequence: CASSSGGMTGELFF. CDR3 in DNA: TGTGCCAGCAGCTCGGGGGGCATGACCGGGGAGCTGTTTTTT. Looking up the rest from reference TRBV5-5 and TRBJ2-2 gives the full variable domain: DAGVTQSPTHLIKTRGQQVTLRCSPISGHKSVSWYQQVLGQGPQFIFQYYEKEERGRGNFPDRFSARQFPNYSSELNVNALLLGDSALYLCASSSGGMTGELFFGEGSRLTVL.

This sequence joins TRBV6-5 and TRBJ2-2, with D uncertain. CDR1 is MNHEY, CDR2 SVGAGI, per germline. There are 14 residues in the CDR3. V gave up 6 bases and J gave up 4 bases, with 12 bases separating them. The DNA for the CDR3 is TGTGCCAGCAGAGGCGGCTTTTCCACCGGGGAGCTGTTTTTT. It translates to CASRGGFSTGELFF.

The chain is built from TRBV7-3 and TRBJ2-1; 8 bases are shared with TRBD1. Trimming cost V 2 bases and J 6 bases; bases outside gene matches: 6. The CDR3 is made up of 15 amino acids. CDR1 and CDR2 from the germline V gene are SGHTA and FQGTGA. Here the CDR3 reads CASSLGSDRANEQFF. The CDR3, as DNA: TGTGCCAGCAGCTTAGGGTCGGACAGGGCCAATGAGCAGTTCTTC.